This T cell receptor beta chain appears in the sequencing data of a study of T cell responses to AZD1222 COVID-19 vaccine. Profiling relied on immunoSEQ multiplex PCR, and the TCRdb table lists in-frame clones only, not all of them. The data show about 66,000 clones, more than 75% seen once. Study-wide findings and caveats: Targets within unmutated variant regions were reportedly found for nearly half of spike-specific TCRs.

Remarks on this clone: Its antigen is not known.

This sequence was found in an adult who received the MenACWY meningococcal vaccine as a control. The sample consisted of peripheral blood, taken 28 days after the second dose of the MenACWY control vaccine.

CDR3 sequence: CASSLGYGGGETQYF. The DNA of the CDR3 is TGTGCCAGCAGCTTAGGTTACGGTGGAGGGGAGACCCAGTACTTC. V gene TRBV11-3 combines with J gene TRBJ2-5; D is possibly TRBD2 (6 bases). The germline V gene encodes CDR1 SGHNT and CDR2 YENEEA. V was cut by 1 base and J by 5 bases, with 14 bases left in between. The CDR3 consists of 15 residues.